The rows below give T cell receptor beta chains drawn from one sample of a study of T cells after yellow fever vaccination. TCRdb fed the 5' RACE reads into MiXCR, producing one record per CDR3 protein. The sample has under 600,000 distinct CDR3 sequences; around a fifth are singletons. The sequenced sample was PBMCs, obtained about 21 days after the first yellow fever vaccination. These receptors all come from a man aged 18-30 years who received the YFV17D yellow fever vaccine. Both conserved end residues are part of each CDR3. D genes are given only for firm matches. Clone sizes are given selectively: once, few, many, or a class where the clone is expanded.

d_gene: -; v_gene: TRBV7-9; abundance: few; j_gene: TRBJ2-2; CDR3aa: CASSSVRGVNTGELFF; CDR3nt: TGTGCCAGCAGCTCCGTGAGGGGGGTGAACACCGGGGAGCTGTTTTTT
d_gene: -; v_gene: TRBV5-1; abundance: -; j_gene: TRBJ2-7; CDR3aa: CASTPRDGTSYEQYF; CDR3nt: TGCGCCAGCACCCCACGGGACGGGACCTCCTACGAGCAGTACTTC
d_gene: -; v_gene: TRBV7-9; abundance: -; j_gene: TRBJ2-4; CDR3aa: CASSEVLLAKNIQYF; CDR3nt: TGTGCCAGCAGTGAGGTCTTACTAGCCAAAAACATTCAGTACTTC
d_gene: -; v_gene: TRBV2; abundance: -; j_gene: TRBJ2-4; CDR3aa: CASNYVLAKNIQYF; CDR3nt: TGTGCCAGCAACTACGTCCTAGCCAAAAACATTCAGTACTTC
d_gene: TRBD1; v_gene: TRBV5-8; abundance: -; j_gene: TRBJ1-6; CDR3aa: CASNLTPGQASSPLHF; CDR3nt: TGTGCCAGCAACTTGACCCCGGGACAGGCCTCTTCACCCCTCCACTTT
d_gene: TRBD1; v_gene: TRBV7-9; abundance: many; j_gene: TRBJ2-4; CDR3aa: CASSPGTGVAKNIQYF; CDR3nt: TGTGCCAGCAGCCCCGGGACAGGGGTAGCCAAAAACATTCAGTACTTC
d_gene: TRBD1; v_gene: TRBV10-3; abundance: -; j_gene: TRBJ1-6; CDR3aa: CAIAGTDDSPLHF; CDR3nt: TGTGCCATCGCAGGGACAGACGATTCACCCCTCCACTTT
d_gene: -; v_gene: TRBV12-3/TRBV12-4; abundance: -; j_gene: TRBJ1-3; CDR3aa: CASSQTPNTIYF; CDR3nt: TGTGCCAGCAGTCAGACCCCGAACACCATATATTTT
d_gene: -; v_gene: TRBV5-1; abundance: many; j_gene: TRBJ2-3; CDR3aa: CASSLRYSTDTQYF; CDR3nt: TGCGCCAGCAGCCTGAGATATAGCACAGATACGCAGTATTTT
d_gene: TRBD2; v_gene: TRBV15; abundance: -; j_gene: TRBJ2-6; CDR3aa: CATSRVSGTTGANVLTF; CDR3nt: TGTGCCACCAGCAGGGTTAGCGGGACAACTGGGGCCAACGTCCTGACTTTC
d_gene: -; v_gene: TRBV6-1; abundance: once; j_gene: TRBJ2-7; CDR3aa: CASSTLTSGGSSYEQYF; CDR3nt: TGTGCCAGCAGCACCCTGACCTCGGGGGGCAGCTCCTACGAGCAGTACTTC
d_gene: TRBD1; v_gene: TRBV4-3; abundance: -; j_gene: TRBJ2-5; CDR3aa: CASSQERTGGETQYF; CDR3nt: TGCGCCAGCAGCCAAGAACGTACAGGGGGAGAGACCCAGTACTTC
d_gene: TRBD2; v_gene: TRBV29-1; abundance: -; j_gene: TRBJ2-3; CDR3aa: CSLSGGTDTQYF; CDR3nt: TGCAGCCTTAGCGGGGGCACAGATACGCAGTATTTT
d_gene: TRBD1; v_gene: TRBV6-5; abundance: -; j_gene: TRBJ2-1; CDR3aa: CASSYHGQVGEQFF; CDR3nt: TGTGCCAGCAGTTACCATGGACAGGTCGGTGAGCAGTTCTTC
d_gene: -; v_gene: TRBV7-8; abundance: -; j_gene: TRBJ2-3; CDR3aa: CASSLAELSTDTQYF; CDR3nt: TGTGCCAGCAGCTTAGCGGAACTAAGCACAGATACGCAGTATTTT
d_gene: TRBD2; v_gene: TRBV6-2/TRBV6-3; abundance: few; j_gene: TRBJ2-7; CDR3aa: CASSYSASGELGSYEQYF; CDR3nt: TGTGCCAGCAGTTACTCCGCTAGCGGGGAGCTTGGCTCCTACGAGCAGTACTTC
d_gene: -; v_gene: TRBV29-1; abundance: few; j_gene: TRBJ1-2; CDR3aa: CSVEDQEWGNDGYGYTF; CDR3nt: TGCAGCGTTGAAGATCAGGAGTGGGGGAACGATGGCTATGGCTACACCTTC
d_gene: TRBD2; v_gene: TRBV7-9; abundance: few; j_gene: TRBJ2-7; CDR3aa: CASSKSGGNYEQYF; CDR3nt: TGTGCCAGCAGCAAAAGCGGGGGAAACTACGAGCAGTACTTC
d_gene: -; v_gene: TRBV21-1; abundance: few; j_gene: TRBJ2-2; CDR3aa: CASSKKAGTGGIGELFF; CDR3nt: TGTGCCAGCAGCAAAAAGGCCGGGACAGGGGGCATCGGGGAGCTGTTTTTT
d_gene: -; v_gene: TRBV5-1; abundance: few; j_gene: TRBJ1-4; CDR3aa: CASSEGYANEKLFF; CDR3nt: TGCGCCAGCAGCGAAGGTTATGCTAATGAAAAACTGTTTTTT
d_gene: TRBD1; v_gene: TRBV19; abundance: -; j_gene: TRBJ2-5; CDR3aa: CASSSHRGPEETQYF; CDR3nt: TGTGCCAGTAGTTCCCACAGGGGGCCGGAAGAGACCCAGTACTTC
d_gene: -; v_gene: TRBV11-2; abundance: -; j_gene: TRBJ1-4; CDR3aa: CASSTPGHTKNEKLFF; CDR3nt: TGTGCCAGCAGCACCCCTGGACATACGAAAAATGAAAAACTGTTTTTT
d_gene: -; v_gene: TRBV6-2/TRBV6-3; abundance: -; j_gene: TRBJ2-5; CDR3aa: CATAGAQETQYF; CDR3nt: TGTGCCACCGCCGGGGCCCAAGAGACCCAGTACTTC
d_gene: TRBD2; v_gene: TRBV5-1; abundance: few; j_gene: TRBJ2-4; CDR3aa: CASSFFTSGEKNIQYF; CDR3nt: TGCGCCAGCAGCTTTTTTACTAGCGGGGAGAAAAACATTCAGTACTTC
d_gene: -; v_gene: TRBV29-1; abundance: -; j_gene: TRBJ1-5; CDR3aa: CSVISDSNQPQHF; CDR3nt: TGCAGCGTTATTTCAGATAGCAATCAGCCCCAGCATTTT
d_gene: TRBD1; v_gene: TRBV5-1; abundance: many; j_gene: TRBJ1-1; CDR3aa: CASSVGTGANTEAFF; CDR3nt: TGCGCCAGCAGCGTGGGGACAGGGGCGAACACTGAAGCTTTCTTT
d_gene: -; v_gene: TRBV3-1; abundance: -; j_gene: TRBJ1-6; CDR3aa: CASSQVAGDSPLHF; CDR3nt: TGTGCCAGCAGCCAAGTGGCTGGGGATTCACCCCTCCACTTT
d_gene: TRBD2; v_gene: TRBV7-9; abundance: -; j_gene: TRBJ2-5; CDR3aa: CASRRGGWTQYF; CDR3nt: TGTGCCAGCCGGCGGGGGGGCTGGACCCAGTACTTC
d_gene: -; v_gene: TRBV7-8; abundance: few; j_gene: TRBJ2-7; CDR3aa: CASSLDSALSYEQYF; CDR3nt: TGTGCCAGCAGCTTAGATTCGGCGCTGAGCTACGAGCAGTACTTC